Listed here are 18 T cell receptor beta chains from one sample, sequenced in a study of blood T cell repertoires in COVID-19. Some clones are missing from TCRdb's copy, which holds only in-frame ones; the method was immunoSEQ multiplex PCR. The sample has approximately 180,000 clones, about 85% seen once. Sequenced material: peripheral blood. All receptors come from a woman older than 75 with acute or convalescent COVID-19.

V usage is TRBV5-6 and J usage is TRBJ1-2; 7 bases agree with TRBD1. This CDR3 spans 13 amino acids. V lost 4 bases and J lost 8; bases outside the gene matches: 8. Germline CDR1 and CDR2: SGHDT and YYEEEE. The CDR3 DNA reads TGTGCCAGCAGCCGCGACAGGGTTCGAGGCTACACCTTC. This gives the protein CASSRDRVRGYTF.

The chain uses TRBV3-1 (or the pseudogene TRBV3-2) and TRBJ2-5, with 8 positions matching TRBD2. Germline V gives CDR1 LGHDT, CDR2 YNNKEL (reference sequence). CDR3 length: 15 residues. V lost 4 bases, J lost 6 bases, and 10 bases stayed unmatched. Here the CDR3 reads CASSPRTSFSQTQYF. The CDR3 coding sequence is TGTGCCAGCAGCCCCCGGACTAGCTTTTCCCAGACCCAGTACTTC.

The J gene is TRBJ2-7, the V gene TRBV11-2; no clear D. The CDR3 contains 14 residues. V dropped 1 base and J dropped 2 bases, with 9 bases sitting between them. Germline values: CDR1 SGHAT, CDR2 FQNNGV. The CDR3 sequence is CASSLVTATYEQYF. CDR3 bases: TGTGCCAGCAGCTTAGTAACAGCCACCTACGAGCAGTACTTC.

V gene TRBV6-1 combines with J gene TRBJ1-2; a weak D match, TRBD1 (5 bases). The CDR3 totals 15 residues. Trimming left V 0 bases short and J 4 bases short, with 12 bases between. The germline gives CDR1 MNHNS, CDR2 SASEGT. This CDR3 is CASSEAWGPSYGYTF. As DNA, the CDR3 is TGTGCCAGCAGTGAAGCGTGGGGCCCTAGCTATGGCTACACCTTC.

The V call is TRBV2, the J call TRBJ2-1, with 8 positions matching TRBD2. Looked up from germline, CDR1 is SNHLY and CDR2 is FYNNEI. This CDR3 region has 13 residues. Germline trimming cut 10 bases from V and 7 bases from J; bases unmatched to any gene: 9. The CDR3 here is CATGGAKNNEQFF. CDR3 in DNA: TGTGCCACCGGGGGGGCAAAAAATAATGAGCAGTTCTTC. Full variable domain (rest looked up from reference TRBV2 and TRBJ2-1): EPEVTQTPSHQVTQMGQEVILRCVPISNHLYFYWYRQILGQKVEFLVSFYNNEISEKSEIFDDQFSVERPDGSNFTLKIRSTKLEDSAMYFCATGGAKNNEQFFGPGTRLTVL.

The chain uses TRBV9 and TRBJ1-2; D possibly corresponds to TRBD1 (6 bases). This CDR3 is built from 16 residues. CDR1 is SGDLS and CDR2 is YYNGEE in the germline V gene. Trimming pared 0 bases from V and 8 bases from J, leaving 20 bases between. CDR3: CASSVGGAGGRNGYTF. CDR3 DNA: TGTGCCAGCAGCGTAGGTGGTGCCGGGGGGCGTAACGGCTACACCTTC.

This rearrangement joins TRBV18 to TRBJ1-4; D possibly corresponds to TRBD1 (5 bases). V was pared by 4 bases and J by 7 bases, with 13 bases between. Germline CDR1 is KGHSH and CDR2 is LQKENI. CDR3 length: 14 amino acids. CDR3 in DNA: TGTGCCAGCTCACTGGGGCAGGGCAGTGAAAAACTGTTTTTT. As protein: CASSLGQGSEKLFF.

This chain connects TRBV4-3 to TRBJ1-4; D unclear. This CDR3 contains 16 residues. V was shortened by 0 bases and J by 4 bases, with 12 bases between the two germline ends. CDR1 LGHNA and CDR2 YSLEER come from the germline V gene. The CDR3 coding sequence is TGCGCCAGCAGCCAAGAGGGCTGGCAGATTAATGAAAAACTGTTTTTT. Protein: CASSQEGWQINEKLFF.

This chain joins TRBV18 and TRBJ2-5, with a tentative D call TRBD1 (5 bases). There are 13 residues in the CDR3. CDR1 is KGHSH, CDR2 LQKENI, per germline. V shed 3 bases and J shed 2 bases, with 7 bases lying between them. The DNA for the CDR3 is TGTGCCAGCTCACCGACAGATCAAGAGACCCAGTACTTC. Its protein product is CASSPTDQETQYF.

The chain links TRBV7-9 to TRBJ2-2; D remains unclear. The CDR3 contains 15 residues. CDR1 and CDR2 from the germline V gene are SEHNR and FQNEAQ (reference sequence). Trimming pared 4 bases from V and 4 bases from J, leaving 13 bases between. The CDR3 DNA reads TGTGCCAGCAGCTCCCTCCCCGCGATCACCGGGGAGCTGTTTTTT. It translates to CASSSLPAITGELFF.

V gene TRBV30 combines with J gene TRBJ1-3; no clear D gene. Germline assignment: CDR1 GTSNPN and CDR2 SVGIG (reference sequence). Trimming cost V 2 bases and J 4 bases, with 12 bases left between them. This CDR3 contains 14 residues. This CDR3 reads CAWSSGVGGNTIYF. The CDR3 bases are TGTGCCTGGAGTTCCGGGGTAGGGGGAAACACCATATATTTT.

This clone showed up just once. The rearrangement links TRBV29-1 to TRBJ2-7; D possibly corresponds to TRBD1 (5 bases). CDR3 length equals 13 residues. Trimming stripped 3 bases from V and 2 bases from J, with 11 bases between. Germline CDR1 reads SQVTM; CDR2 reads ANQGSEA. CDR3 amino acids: CSVDTGTAYEQYF. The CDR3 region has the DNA TGCAGCGTTGACACAGGTACGGCCTACGAGCAGTACTTC.

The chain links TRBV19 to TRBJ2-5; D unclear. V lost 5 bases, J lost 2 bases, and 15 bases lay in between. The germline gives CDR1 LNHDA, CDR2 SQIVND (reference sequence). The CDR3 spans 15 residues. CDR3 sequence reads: CASSFQSRSQETQYF. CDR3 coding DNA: TGTGCCAGTAGTTTTCAGTCTAGGAGTCAAGAGACCCAGTACTTC. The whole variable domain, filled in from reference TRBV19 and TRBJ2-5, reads DGGITQSPKYLFRKEGQNVTLSCEQNLNHDAMYWYRQDPGQGLRLIYYSQIVNDFQKGDIAEGYSVSREKKESFPLTVTSAQKNPTAFYLCASSFQSRSQETQYFGPGTRLLVL.

The CDR3 DNA follows: TGTGCCAGCAGTGAATTTCGGCAGGGAGGGTATTCACCCCTCCACTTT. This gives the protein CASSEFRQGGYSPLHF. This chain links TRBV25-1 with TRBJ1-6; TRBD1 is a possible D gene (5 bases). V was pared by 1 base and J by 8 bases, with 15 bases between. Per germline, CDR1 MGHDK and CDR2 SYGVNS. CDR3 length: 16 amino acids.

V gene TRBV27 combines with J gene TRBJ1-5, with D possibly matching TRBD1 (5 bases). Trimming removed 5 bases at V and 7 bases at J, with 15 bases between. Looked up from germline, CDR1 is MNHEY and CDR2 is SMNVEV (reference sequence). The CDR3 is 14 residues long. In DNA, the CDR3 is TGTGCCAGCAGTCCCCTGGGGCAGGGCCAGCCCCAGCATTTT. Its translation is CASSPLGQGQPQHF.

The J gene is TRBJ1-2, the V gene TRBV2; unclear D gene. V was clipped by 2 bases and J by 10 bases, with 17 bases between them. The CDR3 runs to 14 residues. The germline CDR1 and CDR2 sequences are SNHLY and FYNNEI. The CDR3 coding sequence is TGTGCCAGCAGTGAACTGGGCCGACCACATTACTACACCTTC. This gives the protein CASSELGRPHYYTF.

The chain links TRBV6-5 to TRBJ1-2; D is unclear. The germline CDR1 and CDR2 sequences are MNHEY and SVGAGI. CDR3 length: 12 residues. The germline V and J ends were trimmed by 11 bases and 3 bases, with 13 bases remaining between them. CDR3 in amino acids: CASLRQHYGYTF. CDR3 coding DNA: TGTGCCTCCCTGAGGCAGCACTATGGCTACACCTTC.

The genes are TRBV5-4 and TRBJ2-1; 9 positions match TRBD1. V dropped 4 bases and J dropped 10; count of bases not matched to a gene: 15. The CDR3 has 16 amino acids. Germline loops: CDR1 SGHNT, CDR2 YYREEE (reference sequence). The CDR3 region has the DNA TGTGCCAGCAGCGTCACAGGGGGCGTTAATATACGGGAGCAGTTCTTC. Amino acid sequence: CASSVTGGVNIREQFF.